This T cell receptor (beta chain) came from a study of shared clonotypes between healthy human individuals. The CDR3 is made up of 15 amino acids. Germline lookup yields CDR1 MNHNS and CDR2 SASEGT. The V gene end was trimmed by 4 bases and the J gene end by 4 bases; junction bases not matched to a gene: 7. Repertoires were generated with immunoSEQ multiplex PCR, while TCRdb's copy carries only in-frame clones and drops some. The sample consists of approximately 2.4 million clones, roughly 95% of them appearing once. The chain employs TRBV6-1 and TRBJ2-5; 9 nucleotides match TRBD1. The TCR sequence derives from a man younger than 35 in good health. Input material: naive CD4+ T cells sorted from blood. Subset in this sample: CD45RA+ positively selected. The CDR3 DNA follows: TGTGCCAGCAGTGGGGGACAGGGCAGGGGAGAGACCCAGTACTTC. Translation: CASSGGQGRGETQYF.